This TCR beta chain was captured by sequencing in a study of T-cell reconstitution after alpha-beta-depleted transplantation in children. CDR1 is SGHTA and CDR2 is FQGNSA in the germline V gene. V lost 5 bases, J lost 4 bases, and 7 bases stayed unmatched. The CDR3 is 15 amino acids. This clonotype turned up a few times. As it was prepared, the TCRbeta library received unique molecular identifiers. TCRdb reprocessed the PCR reads with MiXCR, giving one entry per CDR3 protein. The sample contains 210,000 or so distinct CDR3 sequences, roughly 10% of which appear only once. The source was PBMCs from the stem cell graft donor, collected from the stem cell graft. The chain carries TRBV7-2 and TRBJ1-4, with 7 nucleotides matching TRBD1. This receptor was taken from a human donor who donated a stem cell graft to a child with acute lymphoblastic leukemia. The CDR3 sequence: CASSTTRDSNEKLFF. The CDR3 DNA is TGTGCCAGCAGCACTACCAGGGACAGTAATGAAAAACTGTTTTTT.